Following are 17 T cell receptor beta chains from one sample sequenced in a study of blood T cell repertoires in COVID-19. TCRdb keeps only in-frame clones here, not all; method: immunoSEQ multiplex PCR. This table holds around 72,000 clones, 65% to 85% found once. Material: peripheral blood. Receptor source: a woman aged 60 to 75 with acute or convalescent COVID-19.

The V gene is TRBV7-9, the J gene TRBJ2-2; 12 bases match TRBD2. Germline V gene lookup returns CDR1 SEHNR and CDR2 FQNEAQ (reference sequence). V was pared by 5 bases and J by 4 bases, with 8 bases of the junction left unmatched. The CDR3 loop spans 17 amino acids. The CDR3 nucleotides read TGTGCCAGCAGCGTGCGACTAGCGGGGGCCCTCACCGGGGAGCTGTTTTTT. Translation: CASSVRLAGALTGELFF.

This chain links TRBV30 with TRBJ2-3; perhaps TRBD2 as D (6 bases). This CDR3 spans 13 amino acids. The germline V and J ends were trimmed by 0 bases and 5 bases, with 9 bases remaining between them. Germline V gene data show CDR1 as GTSNPN and CDR2 as SVGIG (reference sequence). CDR3 sequence (DNA): TGTGCCTGGAGTGTAAACGGGAGAGATACGCAGTATTTT. This sequence encodes CAWSVNGRDTQYF.

The V and J genes are TRBV10-3 and TRBJ2-2; D is possibly TRBD2 (5 bases). The V gene's germline CDR1 is ENHRY and CDR2 SYGVKD. The germline V and J ends were trimmed by 4 bases and 3 bases, with 6 bases remaining between them. The CDR3 runs to 13 residues. Here the CDR3 DNA reads TGTGCCATCAGTGCGAGGGACACCGGGGAGCTGTTTTTT. Its protein is CAISARDTGELFF.

This clone was observed a few times. The chain joins TRBV12-3 or TRBV12-4 to TRBJ1-2; D is unclear. This CDR3 is built from 13 residues. V was clipped by 6 bases and J by 4 bases, with 12 bases between them. Here the CDR3 reads CASRLHGSYGYTF. Here the CDR3 DNA reads TGTGCCAGCAGACTACACGGTAGCTATGGCTACACCTTC.

The chain uses TRBV5-1 and TRBJ2-1; 13 nucleotides match TRBD2. CDR3 length: 17 residues. Germline CDR1 is SGHRS and CDR2 is YFSETQ. J was trimmed by 8 bases and V by 0 bases; bases with no gene match: 8. In DNA form, the CDR3 reads TGCGCCAGCAGCTTGGCCCTGACTAGCGGGGGGCAGGATGAGCAGTTCTTC. Translated, it gives CASSLALTSGGQDEQFF.

V and J are TRBV9 and TRBJ1-2; 7 nucleotides line up with TRBD1. The J segment lost 0 bases and the V segment lost 3 bases, leaving 2 bases of the junction unmatched. The CDR3 extends over 14 amino acids. Germline V gives CDR1 SGDLS, CDR2 YYNGEE. In DNA, the CDR3 is TGTGCCAGCAGCGGACAGGGTTCTAACTATGGCTACACCTTC. Its protein product is CASSGQGSNYGYTF. The whole variable domain, filled in from reference TRBV9 and TRBJ1-2, reads DSGVTQTPKHLITATGQRVTLRCSPRSGDLSVYWYQQSLDQGLQFLIQYYNGEERAKGNILERFSAQQFPDLHSELNLSSLELGDSALYFCASSGQGSNYGYTFGSGTRLTVV.

The rearrangement links TRBV19 to TRBJ2-1; a possible D gene is TRBD1 (5 bases). Germline V lookup: CDR1 LNHDA, CDR2 SQIVND (reference sequence). Trimming left V 5 bases short and J 5 bases short, with 10 bases between. The CDR3 extends over 13 amino acids. CDR3: CASSLGRNNEQFF. CDR3 nucleotides: TGTGCCAGTAGTCTGGGGCGGAACAATGAGCAGTTCTTC.

V usage is TRBV6-4 and J usage is TRBJ2-1; 7 bases map to TRBD1. CDR1 MRHNA and CDR2 SNTAGT come from the germline V gene. The trim removed 3 bases at V and 4 bases at J, leaving 6 bases unmatched. CDR3 length: 15 residues. The CDR3 is CASSENRGLYNEQFF. CDR3 nucleotide sequence: TGTGCCAGCAGTGAAAACAGGGGATTATACAATGAGCAGTTCTTC.

This clone was found once. CDR3 residues: CASSLNSNEQFF. The CDR3 DNA is TGTGCCAGCAGCTTAAATTCTAATGAGCAGTTCTTC. The rearrangement links TRBV11-3 to TRBJ2-1, with no clear D. This CDR3 comprises 12 residues. V gave up 2 bases and J gave up 7 bases, with 6 bases separating them. Germline CDR1 reads SGHNT; CDR2 reads YENEEA.

The chain employs TRBV2 and TRBJ2-7; no reliable D call. This CDR3 is built from 15 residues. V was pared by 5 bases and J by 13 bases, with 27 bases between. CDR1 and CDR2 (germline): SNHLY, FYNNEI. The CDR3 sequence is CASSTQVSAPVRCYF. CDR3 nucleotide sequence: TGTGCCAGCAGTACCCAGGTGTCCGCCCCAGTTAGGTGCTACTTC.

The chain combines TRBV7-6 with TRBJ2-3, with D tentatively TRBD2 (7 bases). The CDR3 covers 17 residues. V was pared by 5 bases and J by 2 bases, with 20 bases between. Germline CDR1 reads SGHVS; CDR2 reads FNYEAQ. CDR3 nucleotides: TGTGCCAGCAGCCACTCCATGGGAGGGGGGACCACAGATACGCAGTATTTT. This codes for CASSHSMGGGTTDTQYF.

This chain connects TRBV4-1 to TRBJ2-5; 8 bases are shared with TRBD1. The CDR3 runs to 17 residues. Germline V gives CDR1 MGHRA, CDR2 YSYEKL. The junction had 11 bases not matched to a gene; V was cut back by 0 bases and J by 5 bases. The CDR3 nucleotides read TGCGCCAGCAGCCAAGAAGAGTACAGGGGGTCGGCGGAGACCCAGTACTTC. It encodes CASSQEEYRGSAETQYF.

V usage is TRBV7-9 and J usage is TRBJ2-1, with D unclear. The CDR3 is made up of 16 amino acids. V shed 6 bases and J shed 4 bases, with 19 bases lying between them. Germline V gene sequence: CDR1 SEHNR, CDR2 FQNEAQ (reference sequence). CDR3 sequence: CASRSPKSSRYNEQFF. In DNA, the CDR3 is TGTGCCAGCAGATCCCCCAAAAGTTCTCGGTACAATGAGCAGTTCTTC.

V is TRBV24-1 and J is TRBJ2-7; D call uncertain. Trimming left V 4 bases short and J 1 base short, with 7 bases between. This CDR3 is built from 13 residues. The germline CDR1 and CDR2 sequences are KGHDR and SFDVKD. The CDR3 region is CATSDQNSYEQYF. The CDR3 nucleotides are TGTGCCACCAGTGACCAAAATTCCTACGAGCAGTACTTC.

The chain is built from TRBV18 and TRBJ2-1, with D unclear. This CDR3 spans 12 amino acids. Trimming took off 2 bases at V and 5 bases at J, with 4 bases between the two ends. Germline CDR1 reads KGHSH; CDR2 reads LQKENI. The CDR3 loop is CASSPEHNEQFF. In nucleotides, the CDR3 is TGTGCCAGCTCACCAGAGCACAATGAGCAGTTCTTC.

V and J are TRBV7-6 and TRBJ1-1, with a possible D match to TRBD1 (5 bases). This CDR3 comprises 14 residues. V lost 6 bases and J 3 bases, leaving 14 bases between the germline ends. Germline-derived CDR1 and CDR2 are SGHVS and FNYEAQ. CDR3: CASSLRVGDTEAFF. Written as DNA, the CDR3 is TGTGCCAGCAGTCTCAGGGTCGGTGACACTGAAGCTTTCTTT.

The J gene is TRBJ2-5, the V gene TRBV4-2; D call uncertain. The CDR3 has 13 residues. Germline CDR1 is LGHNA and CDR2 is YNFKEQ. V lost 2 bases, J lost 5 bases, and 9 bases lay in between. The CDR3 sequence is CASSQSIRETQYF. CDR3 bases: TGTGCCAGCAGCCAATCGATTCGGGAGACCCAGTACTTC.